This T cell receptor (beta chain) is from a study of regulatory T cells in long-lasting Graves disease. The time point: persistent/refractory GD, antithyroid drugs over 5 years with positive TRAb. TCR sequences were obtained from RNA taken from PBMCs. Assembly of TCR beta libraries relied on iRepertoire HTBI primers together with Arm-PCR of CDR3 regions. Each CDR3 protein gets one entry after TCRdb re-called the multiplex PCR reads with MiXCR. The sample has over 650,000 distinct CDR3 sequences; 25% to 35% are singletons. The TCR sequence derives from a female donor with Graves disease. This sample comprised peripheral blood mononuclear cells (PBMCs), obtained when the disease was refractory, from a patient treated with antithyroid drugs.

In DNA, the CDR3 is TGCAGCGTTGGTGAGGGGAACACTGAAGCTTTCTTT. Translation gives CSVGEGNTEAFF. The gene calls are TRBV29-1 and TRBJ1-1; D not certain. Germline CDR1 reads SQVTM; CDR2 reads ANQGSEA. This CDR3 comprises 12 residues. Deletions cut 4 bases from V and 1 base from J, with 7 bases between.